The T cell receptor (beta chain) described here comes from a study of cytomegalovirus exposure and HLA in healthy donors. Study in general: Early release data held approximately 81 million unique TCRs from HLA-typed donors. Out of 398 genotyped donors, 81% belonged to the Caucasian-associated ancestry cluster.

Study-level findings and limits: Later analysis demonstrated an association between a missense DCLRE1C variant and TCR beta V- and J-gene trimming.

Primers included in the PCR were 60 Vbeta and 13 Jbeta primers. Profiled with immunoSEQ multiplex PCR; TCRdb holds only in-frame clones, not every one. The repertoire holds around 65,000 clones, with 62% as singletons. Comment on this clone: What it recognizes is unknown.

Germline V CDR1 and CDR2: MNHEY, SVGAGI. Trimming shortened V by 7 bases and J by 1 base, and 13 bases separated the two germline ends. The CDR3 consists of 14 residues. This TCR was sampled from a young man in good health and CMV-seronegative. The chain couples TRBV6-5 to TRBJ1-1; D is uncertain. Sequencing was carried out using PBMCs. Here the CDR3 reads CASTRTNWNTEAFF. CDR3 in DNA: TGTGCCAGCACGCGTACGAATTGGAACACTGAAGCTTTCTTT.